This passage covers 12 T cell receptor beta chains from one sample sequenced in a study. TCRdb called the RT-PCR reads again in MiXCR, with one record for every CDR3 protein. Among about 680,000 distinct CDR3 sequences listed, approximately 15% were seen once. The sequenced material came from memory CD4+ T cells from blood. The source is a female donor in good health, serving as a healthy control.

This clonotype appeared a few times. The V gene is TRBV5-1, the J gene TRBJ1-2; no definite D call. Trimming cost V 0 bases and J 4 bases, with 16 bases left between them. From germline, CDR1 is SGHRS and CDR2 YFSETQ. This CDR3 region has 16 residues. The CDR3 loop is CASSLGTPGSGYGYTF. CDR3 DNA: TGCGCCAGCAGCTTGGGTACCCCCGGTTCGGGCTATGGCTACACCTTC.

The chain uses TRBV6-2 or TRBV6-3 and TRBJ1-5; 7 positions agree with TRBD1. CDR3 length: 16 amino acids. Losses at the gene ends were 8 bases for V and 5 bases for J; bases not matched to a gene: 15. CDR1 is MNHEY and CDR2 is SVGEGT in the germline V gene. CDR3 residues: CASRQGLHPSDQPQHF. The CDR3 DNA reads TGTGCCAGCCGACAGGGTTTGCACCCCAGTGATCAGCCCCAGCATTTT.

This clonotype was seen a handful of times. The genes are TRBV5-1 and TRBJ2-7, with D possibly matching TRBD1 (8 bases). Trimming pared 4 bases from V and 2 bases from J, leaving 13 bases between. The CDR3 spans 14 residues. Germline CDR1 SGHRS, CDR2 YFSETQ. In nucleotides, the CDR3 is TGCGCCAGCAGCGTTACAGGGGGGGCCTACGAGCAGTACTTC. This sequence encodes CASSVTGGAYEQYF.

This clonotype was seen only a few times. This sequence joins TRBV3-1 and TRBJ1-5, with D perhaps matching TRBD1 (5 bases). CDR1 is LGHDT and CDR2 is YNNKEL in the germline V gene (reference sequence). The CDR3 loop spans 15 amino acids. V was shortened by 1 base and J by 0 bases, with 7 bases between the two germline ends. In DNA form, the CDR3 reads TGTGCCAGCAGCCAAGCAGGGTATAGCAATCAGCCCCAGCATTTT. Its translation: CASSQAGYSNQPQHF.

The table lists this clonotype with a count of one. The chain has TRBV24-1 and TRBJ1-5; TRBD1 matches at 8 bases. The CDR3 runs 15 residues. J was trimmed by 6 bases and V by 4 bases; bases with no gene match: 7. In germline, CDR1 is KGHDR, CDR2 SFDVKD. The CDR3 DNA reads TGTGCCACCAGTGACTCAAGGACAGGGCGTCAGCCCCAGCATTTT. Its protein is CATSDSRTGRQPQHF.

V and J are TRBV5-4 and TRBJ2-7; 11 nucleotides match TRBD2. The germline gives CDR1 SGHNT, CDR2 YYREEE (reference sequence). The CDR3 is made up of 16 amino acids. Trimming cost V 4 bases and J 3 bases; bases outside gene matches: 9. In DNA, the CDR3 is TGTGCCAGCAGCGGGCCCGGGACTAGCGGCCTCTACGAGCAGTACTTC. Protein sequence: CASSGPGTSGLYEQYF.

This clonotype was recorded many times. The chain combines TRBV7-8 with TRBJ2-1; 12 bases match TRBD2. The CDR3 length is 17 residues. CDR1 and CDR2 from the germline V gene are SGHVS and FQNEAQ. Germline trimming cut 1 base from V and 9 bases from J; bases unmatched to any gene: 10. CDR3 DNA sequence: TGTGCCAGCAGCTTAGAAGGACTAGCGGGATTATCGGGTGAGCAGTTCTTC. Encoded protein: CASSLEGLAGLSGEQFF.

This clonotype came up many times. This rearrangement joins TRBV12-3 or TRBV12-4 to TRBJ2-5; 8 bases align to TRBD1. The CDR3 spans 13 residues. With V trimmed by 3 bases and J by 7 bases, 4 bases remained unmatched. This CDR3 is CASSFDRGGTQYF. The CDR3 DNA reads as TGTGCCAGCAGTTTTGACAGGGGAGGGACCCAGTACTTC.

In its sample, this clonotype was seen a few times. The V gene is TRBV7-6, the J gene TRBJ2-1; TRBD2 agrees at 14 bases. This CDR3 has 17 residues. Germline V gene lookup returns CDR1 SGHVS and CDR2 FNYEAQ. The V gene end was trimmed by 0 bases and the J gene end by 6 bases; junction bases not matched to a gene: 4. The DNA of the CDR3 is TGTGCCAGCAGCTTAGCGACTAGCGGGAGGGGAGGCAATGAGCAGTTCTTC. Protein product: CASSLATSGRGGNEQFF.

This sequence joins TRBV18 and TRBJ2-1; 9 nucleotides match TRBD2. Germline V gene sequence: CDR1 KGHSH, CDR2 LQKENI. V dropped 5 bases and J dropped 0; count of bases not matched to a gene: 5. This CDR3 has 16 residues. The CDR3 is CASSALAGSSYNEQFF. For the CDR3, the DNA is TGTGCCAGCTCAGCCCTAGCGGGGAGCTCCTACAATGAGCAGTTCTTC.

In this sample, this clonotype turned up a few times. The rearrangement uses TRBV20-1 and TRBJ2-1, with TRBD2 identical over 10 bases. The CDR3 is 16 residues long. CDR1 and CDR2 from the germline V gene are DFQATT and SNEGSKA (reference sequence). The V gene end was trimmed by 6 bases and the J gene end by 8 bases; junction bases not matched to a gene: 16. The CDR3 nucleotides are TGCAGTGCGCTAATAGCGGGAGGACTCCTAACGCATGAGCAGTTCTTC. It is translated as CSALIAGGLLTHEQFF.

The J gene is TRBJ1-1, the V gene TRBV7-9; TRBD1 is a possible D gene (5 bases). The V gene's germline CDR1 is SEHNR and CDR2 FQNEAQ (reference sequence). The CDR3 length is 13 residues. V was cut by 4 bases and J by 7 bases, with 13 bases left in between. The CDR3 spells CASSSGHRVEAFF. The CDR3 DNA reads TGTGCCAGCAGCTCGGGGCACCGTGTTGAAGCTTTCTTT.